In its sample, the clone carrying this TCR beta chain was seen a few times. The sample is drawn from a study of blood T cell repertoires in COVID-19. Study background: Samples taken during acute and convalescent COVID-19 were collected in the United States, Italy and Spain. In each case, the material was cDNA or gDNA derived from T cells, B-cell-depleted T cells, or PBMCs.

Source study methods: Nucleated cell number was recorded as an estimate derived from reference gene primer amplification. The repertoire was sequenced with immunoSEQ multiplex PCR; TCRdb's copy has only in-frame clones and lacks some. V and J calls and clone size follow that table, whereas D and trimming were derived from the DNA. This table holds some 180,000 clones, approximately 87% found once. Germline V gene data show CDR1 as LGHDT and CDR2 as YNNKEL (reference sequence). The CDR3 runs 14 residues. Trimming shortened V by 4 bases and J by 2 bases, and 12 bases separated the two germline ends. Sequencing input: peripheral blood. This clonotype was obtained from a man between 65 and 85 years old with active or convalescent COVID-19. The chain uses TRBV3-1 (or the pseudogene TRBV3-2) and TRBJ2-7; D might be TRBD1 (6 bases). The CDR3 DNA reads TGTGCCAGCAGCCCTCTCACAGGGACCTACGAGCAGTACTTC. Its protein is CASSPLTGTYEQYF.